This T cell receptor (beta chain) emerged from a study of CD8+ T cells in alopecia areata. On this clone itself: Since no conserved phenylalanine or tryptophan closes the CDR3, a read error is the likely cause.

Following RNA extraction, reverse transcription yielded cDNA that acted as the sequencing template. This table comes from immunoSEQ multiplex PCR, and its TCRdb copy is limited to in-frame clones, with some not included. Among around 200,000 clones listed, about 60% were seen once. The sample's treatment: oral pan-JAK inhibitor, 5-10 mg twice daily. The TCR comes from a human donor with alopecia areata. The specimen was CD8+ T cells sorted from blood, collected at week 24, from a patient treated with tofacitinib.

CDR3 loop: CAISKDSPSANSPLHL. CDR3 DNA sequence: TGTGCCATCAGTAAGGACAGCCCCTCCGCAAATTCACCCCTCCACCTT. The chain joins TRBV10-3 to TRBJ1-6, with D maybe TRBD1 (6 bases). Germline CDR1 reads ENHRY; CDR2 reads SYGVKD. The CDR3 has 16 residues. Trimming removed 5 bases from V and 7 bases from J, with 18 bases in between.